The 19 T cell receptor beta chains presented below share a single source sample, sequenced in a study of T cell changes during pregnancy in multiple sclerosis (dated by TCRdb to the late 2010s). The receptor library was made with the immunoSEQ multiplex PCR assay. TCRdb took over this immuneACCESS table, retaining in-frame rearrangements with V and J assigned. Such tables are incomplete; in checked studies, under half of the missing clones stem from an unresolved V gene, and the remainder is unexplained. This sample is represented by 100,000 or so clones; 85% to 95% of them were singletons. In total, the top ten clones hold 0.9% of the sample. The sequencing here drew on peripheral blood, taken before pregnancy. The receptors were sampled from a female donor with multiple sclerosis, enrolled in a pregnancy study.

The chain carries TRBV6-4 and TRBJ2-1; TRBD2 matches at 10 bases. The CDR3 length is 16 residues. CDR1 is MRHNA and CDR2 is SNTAGT in the germline V gene. Losses at the gene ends were 4 bases for V and 0 bases for J; bases not matched to a gene: 3. The CDR3: CASSARTSGSYNEQFF. CDR3 DNA: TGTGCCAGCAGTGCCCGGACTAGCGGCTCCTACAATGAGCAGTTCTTC.

J is TRBJ2-1 and V is TRBV2, with 7 bases aligning to TRBD2. The CDR3 runs to 10 residues. CDR1 SNHLY and CDR2 FYNNEI come from the germline V gene. The V segment lost 6 bases and the J segment 10 bases; nucleotides outside the gene matches: 0. The CDR3 loop is CASSGGEQFF. CDR3 bases: TGTGCCAGCAGCGGGGGGGAGCAGTTCTTC.

CDR3 region: CASSSREGHTGELFF. DNA for the CDR3: TGTGCCAGCAGCTCCCGAGAGGGTCACACCGGGGAGCTGTTTTTT. The V call is TRBV5-4, the J call TRBJ2-2; perhaps TRBD2 as D (5 bases). This CDR3 has 15 residues. Trimming pared 3 bases from V and 3 bases from J, leaving 12 bases between. CDR1 is SGHNT and CDR2 is YYREEE in the germline V gene (reference sequence).

The J gene is TRBJ2-5, the V gene TRBV30; 13 bases fit TRBD2. CDR1 is GTSNPN and CDR2 is SVGIG in the germline V gene (reference sequence). V was clipped by 7 bases and J by 7 bases; unmatched bases: 6. The CDR3 sequence is 13 residues long. DNA for the CDR3: TGTGCCTACGGACTAGCGGGAGAGGTGACCCAGTACTTC. This codes for CAYGLAGEVTQYF.

The chain recombines TRBV5-4 with TRBJ2-5; no firm D call. CDR1 and CDR2 (germline): SGHNT, YYREEE (reference sequence). The CDR3 runs 14 residues. The V gene lost 4 bases and the J gene lost 3 bases, with 13 bases spanning the gap. Here the CDR3 reads CASSPQVAEETQYF. The DNA for the CDR3 is TGTGCCAGCAGCCCCCAAGTGGCGGAAGAGACCCAGTACTTC.

The chain links TRBV12-1 to TRBJ2-1; the table assigns TRBD2, which was not confirmed against the DNA. TRBV12-1 represents a pseudogene. The CDR3 runs 22 residues. The CDR3 spells CASSFVESSGNDRIRIFNEQFF. CDR3 DNA sequence: TGTGCCAGCAGCTTTGTAGAGTCTAGCGGGAATGACCGCATCCGGATTTTTAATGAGCAGTTCTTC.

The J gene is TRBJ2-7, the V gene TRBV5-1; 10 nucleotides match TRBD2. With V trimmed by 4 bases and J by 4 bases, 8 bases remained unmatched. The germline V gene encodes CDR1 SGHRS and CDR2 YFSETQ. There are 15 residues in the CDR3. This chain's CDR3 is CASSGSGLASYEQYF. CDR3 DNA sequence: TGCGCCAGCAGCGGTTCGGGACTAGCGTCATACGAGCAGTACTTC. The complete variable domain, with remaining parts taken from reference TRBV5-1 and TRBJ2-7, reads KAGVTQTPRYLIKTRGQQVTLSCSPISGHRSVSWYQQTPGQGLQFLFEYFSETQRNKGNFPGRFSGRQFSNSRSEMNVSTLELGDSALYLCASSGSGLASYEQYFGPGTRLTVT.

The genes are TRBV5-1 and TRBJ2-7; 12 positions match TRBD2. The CDR3 runs to 16 residues. The ends lost 4 bases at V and 1 base at J; junction bases unmatched: 6. Germline CDR1 and CDR2: SGHRS and YFSETQ. CDR3 sequence: CASSIGTSGLSYEQYF. The CDR3 DNA is TGCGCCAGCAGCATCGGGACTAGCGGGCTTTCCTACGAGCAGTACTTC.

V is TRBV7-3 and J is TRBJ2-7; D not resolved. There are 12 residues in the CDR3. Germline lookup yields CDR1 SGHTA and CDR2 FQGTGA. V gave up 4 bases and J gave up 3 bases, with 7 bases separating them. For the CDR3, the DNA is TGTGCCAGCAGCTCGAACAGCTACGAGCAGTACTTC. Protein sequence: CASSSNSYEQYF.

The V and J genes are TRBV10-3 and TRBJ1-1; the D gene is possibly TRBD1 (6 bases). The V end lost 2 bases, the J end lost 2 bases, and 9 bases lay between the germline ends. The germline V gene encodes CDR1 ENHRY and CDR2 SYGVKD. CDR3 length equals 14 residues. CDR3 nucleotide sequence: TGTGCCATCAGTGAGACCGGGACAAACACTGAAGCTTTCTTT. Protein sequence: CAISETGTNTEAFF.

The chain carries TRBV13 and TRBJ2-7; possible D gene TRBD1, 5 bases. The length of the CDR3 is 15 residues. V was pared by 2 bases and J by 6 bases, with 17 bases between. The germline V gene has CDR1 PRHDT and CDR2 FYEKMQ (reference sequence). For the CDR3, the DNA is TGTGCCAGCAGCTTAAAGTGGAAAGGGGATCTCGAGCAGTACTTC. Translated, it gives CASSLKWKGDLEQYF.

This chain connects TRBV19 to TRBJ1-2; 8 bases map to TRBD1. Unmatched junction bases numbered 12, after V lost 2 bases and J lost 7 bases. Germline V gene data show CDR1 as LNHDA and CDR2 as SQIVND (reference sequence). The CDR3 length is 16 residues. This CDR3 is CASSIPGQGNYRGYTF. For the CDR3, the DNA is TGTGCCAGTAGTATACCTGGACAGGGCAACTATCGTGGCTACACCTTC.

The chain carries TRBV7-2 and TRBJ1-5; possibly TRBD1 for D (6 bases). The CDR3 length is 15 residues. Germline CDR1 SGHTA, CDR2 FQGNSA. Trimming cost V 5 bases and J 4 bases, with 15 bases left between them. The CDR3 sequence is CASSGPTGGNQPQHF. The CDR3 region has the DNA TGTGCCAGCAGCGGTCCGACAGGCGGAAATCAGCCCCAGCATTTT.

The V and J genes are TRBV25-1 and TRBJ2-1; 7 nucleotides agree with TRBD2. The J segment lost 12 bases and the V segment lost 5 bases, leaving 10 bases of the junction unmatched. The CDR3 covers 13 residues. Per the germline V gene, CDR1 is MGHDK and CDR2 is SYGVNS. Written as DNA, the CDR3 is TGTGCCAGCAGTCTAATACCTAGCGGCGGGCAGTTCTTC. This translates into CASSLIPSGGQFF.

V is TRBV9 and J is TRBJ1-4, with TRBD1 identical over 9 bases. CDR3 length: 15 amino acids. CDR1 and CDR2 from the germline V gene are SGDLS and YYNGEE. V gave up 4 bases and J gave up 8 bases; unmatched junction bases: 9. CDR3 sequence (DNA): TGTGCCAGCAGCTCAACGGACAGGGGTGGAGAAAAACTGTTTTTT. Residues: CASSSTDRGGEKLFF. The full variable domain, rest sourced from reference TRBV9 and TRBJ1-4, is DSGVTQTPKHLITATGQRVTLRCSPRSGDLSVYWYQQSLDQGLQFLIQYYNGEERAKGNILERFSAQQFPDLHSELNLSSLELGDSALYFCASSSTDRGGEKLFFGSGTQLSVL.

The chain carries TRBV25-1 and TRBJ1-2; no reliable D call. Trimming cost V 3 bases and J 7 bases, with 6 bases left between them. In germline, CDR1 is MGHDK, CDR2 SYGVNS. The CDR3 runs 11 residues. The CDR3 DNA is TGTGCCAGCAGTGAGGGCCGTGGCTACACCTTC. Translation: CASSEGRGYTF.

CDR3 protein: CASSVGWAQNTEAFF. The DNA of the CDR3 is TGTGCCAGCAGCGTAGGATGGGCTCAGAACACTGAAGCTTTCTTT. The rearrangement joins TRBV9 to TRBJ1-1; D call uncertain. V dropped 0 bases and J dropped 1 base, with 10 bases sitting between them. The CDR3 contains 15 residues. Germline-derived CDR1 and CDR2 are SGDLS and YYNGEE. Full variable domain (rest looked up from reference TRBV9 and TRBJ1-1): DSGVTQTPKHLITATGQRVTLRCSPRSGDLSVYWYQQSLDQGLQFLIQYYNGEERAKGNILERFSAQQFPDLHSELNLSSLELGDSALYFCASSVGWAQNTEAFFGQGTRLTVV.

This chain joins TRBV19 and TRBJ2-1, with TRBD1 identical over 9 bases. The CDR3 consists of 17 residues. The V gene's germline CDR1 is LNHDA and CDR2 SQIVND (reference sequence). The V segment lost 5 bases and the J segment 2 bases; nucleotides outside the gene matches: 10. Here the CDR3 reads CASSPPIGQGTYNEQFF. CDR3 sequence (DNA): TGTGCCAGTAGTCCCCCTATAGGACAGGGGACCTACAATGAGCAGTTCTTC.

The chain carries TRBV5-1 and TRBJ1-3; D not certain. CDR3 length equals 14 residues. V was pared by 4 bases and J by 1 base, with 9 bases between. CDR1 is SGHRS and CDR2 is YFSETQ in the germline V gene. CDR3 nucleotide sequence: TGCGCCAGCAGCCCGGGTGCGTCTGGAAACACCATATATTTT. Its translation is CASSPGASGNTIYF. Full variable domain (outside the CDR3, taken from reference TRBV5-1 and TRBJ1-3): KAGVTQTPRYLIKTRGQQVTLSCSPISGHRSVSWYQQTPGQGLQFLFEYFSETQRNKGNFPGRFSGRQFSNSRSEMNVSTLELGDSALYLCASSPGASGNTIYFGEGSWLTVV.